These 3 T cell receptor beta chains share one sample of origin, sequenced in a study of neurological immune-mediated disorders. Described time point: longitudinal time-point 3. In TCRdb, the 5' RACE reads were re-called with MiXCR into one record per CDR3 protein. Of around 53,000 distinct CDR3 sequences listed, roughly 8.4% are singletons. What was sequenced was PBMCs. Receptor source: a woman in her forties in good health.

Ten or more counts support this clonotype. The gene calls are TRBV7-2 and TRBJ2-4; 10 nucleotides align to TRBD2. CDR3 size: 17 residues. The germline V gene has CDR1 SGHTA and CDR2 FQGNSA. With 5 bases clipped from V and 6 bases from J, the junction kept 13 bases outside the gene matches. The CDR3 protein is CASSDSGGPIWGNIQYF. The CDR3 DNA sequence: TGTGCCAGCAGCGATAGCGGGGGGCCTATTTGGGGAAACATTCAGTACTTC.

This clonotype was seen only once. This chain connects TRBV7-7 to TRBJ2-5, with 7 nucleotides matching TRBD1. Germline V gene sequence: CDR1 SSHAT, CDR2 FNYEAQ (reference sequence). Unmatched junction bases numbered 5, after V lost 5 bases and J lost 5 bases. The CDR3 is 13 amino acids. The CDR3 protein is CASSEGGRETQYF. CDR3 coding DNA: TGTGCCAGCAGCGAAGGGGGCCGGGAGACCCAGTACTTC.

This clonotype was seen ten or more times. The CDR3 region has the DNA TGTGCCAGCAGCTTGGGGCAGGGGCGGAGGGATGAGCAGTTCTTC. Translated, it gives CASSLGQGRRDEQFF. The chain recombines TRBV5-8 with TRBJ2-1, with D perhaps given as TRBD1 or TRBD2 (6 bases each). The CDR3 runs 15 residues. V dropped 0 bases and J dropped 8 bases, with 15 bases sitting between them. CDR1 and CDR2 from the germline V gene are SGHTS and YDEGEE.